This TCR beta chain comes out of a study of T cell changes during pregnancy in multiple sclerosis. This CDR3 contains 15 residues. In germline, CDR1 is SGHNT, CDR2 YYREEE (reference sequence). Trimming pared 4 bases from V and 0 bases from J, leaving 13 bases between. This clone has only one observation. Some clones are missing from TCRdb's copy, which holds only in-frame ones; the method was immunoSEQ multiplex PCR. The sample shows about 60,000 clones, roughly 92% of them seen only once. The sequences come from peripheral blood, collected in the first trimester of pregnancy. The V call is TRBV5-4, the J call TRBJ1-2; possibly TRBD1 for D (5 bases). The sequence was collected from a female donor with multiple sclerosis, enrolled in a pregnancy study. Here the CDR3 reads CASSRPGGSNYGYTF. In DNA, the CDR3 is TGTGCCAGCAGCCGGCCGGGGGGGTCTAACTATGGCTACACCTTC.